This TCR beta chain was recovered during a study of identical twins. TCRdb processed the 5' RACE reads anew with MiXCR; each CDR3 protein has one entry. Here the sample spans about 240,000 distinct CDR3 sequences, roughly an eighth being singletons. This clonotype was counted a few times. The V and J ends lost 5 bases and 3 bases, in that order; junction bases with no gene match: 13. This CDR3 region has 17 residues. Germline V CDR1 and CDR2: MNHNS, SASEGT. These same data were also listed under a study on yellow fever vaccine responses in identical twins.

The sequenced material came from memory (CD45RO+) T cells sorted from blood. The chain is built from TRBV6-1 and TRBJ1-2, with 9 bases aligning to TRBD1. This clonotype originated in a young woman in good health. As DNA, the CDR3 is TGTGCCAGCAGTAAACAATCCGGGAGACAGGGGGACTATGGCTACACCTTC. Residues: CASSKQSGRQGDYGYTF.